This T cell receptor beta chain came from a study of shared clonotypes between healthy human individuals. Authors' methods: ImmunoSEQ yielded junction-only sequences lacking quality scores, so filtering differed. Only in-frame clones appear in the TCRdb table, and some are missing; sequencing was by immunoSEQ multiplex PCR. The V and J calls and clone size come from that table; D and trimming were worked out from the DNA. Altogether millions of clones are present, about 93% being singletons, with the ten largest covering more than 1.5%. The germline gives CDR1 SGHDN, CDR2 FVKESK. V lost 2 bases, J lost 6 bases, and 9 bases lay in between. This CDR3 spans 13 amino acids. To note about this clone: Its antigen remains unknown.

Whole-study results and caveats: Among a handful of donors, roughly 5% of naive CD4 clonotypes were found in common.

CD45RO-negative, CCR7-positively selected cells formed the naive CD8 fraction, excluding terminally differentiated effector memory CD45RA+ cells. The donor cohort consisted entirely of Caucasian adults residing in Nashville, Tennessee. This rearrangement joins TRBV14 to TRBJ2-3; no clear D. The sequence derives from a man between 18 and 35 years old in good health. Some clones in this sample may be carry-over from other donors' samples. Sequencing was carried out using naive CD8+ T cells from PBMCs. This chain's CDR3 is CASSQFLFDTQYF. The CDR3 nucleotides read TGTGCCAGCAGCCAATTCCTGTTTGATACGCAGTATTTT.